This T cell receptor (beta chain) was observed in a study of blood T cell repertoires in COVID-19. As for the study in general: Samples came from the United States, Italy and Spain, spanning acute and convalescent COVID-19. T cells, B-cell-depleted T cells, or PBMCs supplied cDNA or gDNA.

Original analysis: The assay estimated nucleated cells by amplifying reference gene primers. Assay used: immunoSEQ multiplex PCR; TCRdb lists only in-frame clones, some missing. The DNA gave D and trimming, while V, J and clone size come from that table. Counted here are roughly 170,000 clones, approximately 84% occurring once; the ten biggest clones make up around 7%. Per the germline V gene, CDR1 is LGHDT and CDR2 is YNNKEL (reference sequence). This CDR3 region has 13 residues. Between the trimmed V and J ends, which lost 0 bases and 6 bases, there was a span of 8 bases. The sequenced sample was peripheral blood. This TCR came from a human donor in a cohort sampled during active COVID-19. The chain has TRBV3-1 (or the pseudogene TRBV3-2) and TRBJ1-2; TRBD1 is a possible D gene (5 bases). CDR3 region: CASSQDRVHGYTF. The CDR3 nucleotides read TGTGCCAGCAGCCAAGACAGGGTCCATGGCTACACCTTC.